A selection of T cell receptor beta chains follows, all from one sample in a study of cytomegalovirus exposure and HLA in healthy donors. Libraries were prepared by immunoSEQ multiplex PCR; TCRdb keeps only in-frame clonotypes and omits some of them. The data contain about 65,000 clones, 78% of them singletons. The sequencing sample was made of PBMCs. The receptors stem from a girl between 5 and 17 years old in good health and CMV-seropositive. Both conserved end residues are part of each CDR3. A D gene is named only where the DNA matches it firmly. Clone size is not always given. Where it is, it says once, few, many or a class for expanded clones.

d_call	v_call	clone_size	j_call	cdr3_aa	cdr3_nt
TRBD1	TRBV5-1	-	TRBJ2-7	CASSLGQGGAYEQYF	TGCGCCAGCAGCTTGGGACAGGGGGGGGCCTACGAGCAGTACTTC
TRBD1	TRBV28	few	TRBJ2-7	CASSLLRPGQGQDEQYF	TGTGCCAGCAGTCTCTTACGCCCGGGACAGGGACAGGACGAGCAGTACTTC
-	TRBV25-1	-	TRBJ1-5	CASSPGGQVGQPQHF	TGTGCCAGCAGTCCCGGAGGGCAGGTTGGGCAGCCCCAGCATTTT
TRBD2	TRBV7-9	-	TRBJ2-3	CASSPGLAGGMQYF	TGTGCCAGCAGCCCGGGACTAGCGGGAGGGATGCAGTATTTT
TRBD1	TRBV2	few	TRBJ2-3	CASSVGTVGTDTQYF	TGTGCCAGCAGTGTCGGGACAGTTGGCACAGATACGCAGTATTTT
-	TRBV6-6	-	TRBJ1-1	CASSYSADMNTEAFF	TGTGCCAGCAGTTACTCGGCAGACATGAACACTGAAGCTTTCTTT
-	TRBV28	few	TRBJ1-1	CASSGRDTGTFF	TGTGCCAGCAGCGGCCGGGACACGGGGACTTTCTTT
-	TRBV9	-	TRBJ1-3	CASSDEGRGNTIYF	TGTGCCAGCAGCGATGAGGGTCGAGGAAACACCATATATTTT
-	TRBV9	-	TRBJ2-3	CASSTTVADTQYF	TGTGCCAGCAGCACAACAGTGGCAGATACGCAGTATTTT
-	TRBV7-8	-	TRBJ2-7	CASSLGGVYEQYF	TGTGCCAGCAGCTTAGGGGGGGTTTACGAGCAGTACTTC
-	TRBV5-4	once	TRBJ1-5	CASSLFPGRDSNQPQHF	TGTGCCAGCAGCTTATTCCCGGGAAGGGATAGCAATCAGCCCCAGCATTTT
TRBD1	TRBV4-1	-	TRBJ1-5	CASSQDLDRGSQPQHF	TGCGCCAGCAGCCAAGACTTGGACAGGGGAAGCCAGCCCCAGCATTTT
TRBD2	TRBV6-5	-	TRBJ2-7	CASSRLAGGRYEQYF	TGTGCCAGCAGCCGTCTAGCGGGAGGCCGCTACGAGCAGTACTTC
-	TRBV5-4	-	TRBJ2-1	CASSLWEDEQFF	TGTGCCAGCAGCTTGTGGGAGGATGAGCAGTTCTTC
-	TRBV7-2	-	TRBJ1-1	CASSLNRRGSTEAFF	TGTGCCAGCAGCTTAAATCGTAGGGGGTCCACTGAAGCTTTCTTT
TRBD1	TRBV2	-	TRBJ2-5	CASSEGGTGAETQYF	TGTGCCAGCAGTGAAGGGGGGACAGGGGCCGAGACCCAGTACTTC
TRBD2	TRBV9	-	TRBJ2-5	CASSEGLAKDQETQYF	TGTGCCAGCAGCGAAGGACTAGCCAAGGACCAAGAGACCCAGTACTTC
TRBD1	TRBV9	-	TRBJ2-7	CASSSWTEGAGGTYEQYF	TGTGCCAGCAGCTCCTGGACAGAGGGGGCTGGGGGAACCTACGAGCAGTACTTC
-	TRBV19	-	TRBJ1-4	CASSISEKLFF	TGTGCCAGTAGTATCTCTGAAAAACTGTTTTTT
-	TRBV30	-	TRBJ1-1	CAWSTGYTEAFF	TGTGCCTGGAGTACGGGGTACACTGAAGCTTTCTTT
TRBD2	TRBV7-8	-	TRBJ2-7	CASSLEGLVIPYEQYF	TGTGCCAGCAGCTTAGAGGGACTAGTAATTCCCTACGAGCAGTACTTC
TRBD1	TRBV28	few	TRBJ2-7	CASIRYRGGSYEQYF	TGTGCCAGCATCAGATACAGGGGTGGTTCCTACGAGCAGTACTTC
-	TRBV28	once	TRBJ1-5	CASSPPTGRFQPQHF	TGTGCCAGCAGCCCCCCAACAGGAAGGTTTCAGCCCCAGCATTTT
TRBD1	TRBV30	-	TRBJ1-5	CAWSAPRQGLYSNQPQHF	TGTGCCTGGAGTGCTCCAAGACAGGGGTTGTATAGCAATCAGCCCCAGCATTTT
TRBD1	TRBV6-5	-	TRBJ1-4	CASRDRRNEKLFF	TGTGCCAGCCGGGACAGGAGGAATGAAAAACTGTTTTTT
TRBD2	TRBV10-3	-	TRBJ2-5	CAPNGGGAGETQYF	TGTGCCCCAAACGGGGGAGGGGCGGGAGAGACCCAGTACTTC
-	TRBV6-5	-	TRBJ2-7	CASSPTSGEQYF	TGTGCCAGCAGCCCGACTAGTGGCGAGCAGTACTTC
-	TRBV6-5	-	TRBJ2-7	CASTGGGPREQYF	TGTGCCAGCACTGGGGGGGGGCCGAGGGAGCAGTACTTC
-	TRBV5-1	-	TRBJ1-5	CASSLLGDQPQHF	TGCGCCAGCAGCTTGTTAGGGGATCAGCCCCAGCATTTT
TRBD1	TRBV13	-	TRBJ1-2	CASSLGQRALGYTF	TGTGCCAGCAGCTTGGGACAGCGAGCCTTGGGCTACACCTTC
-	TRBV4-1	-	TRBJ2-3	CASSQGPGVPDTQYF	TGCGCCAGCAGCCAGGGTCCAGGGGTTCCAGATACGCAGTATTTT
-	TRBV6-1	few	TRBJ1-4	CASKEEKLFF	TGTGCCAGCAAGGAGGAAAAACTGTTTTTT
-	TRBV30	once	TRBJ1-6	CAWLRSGSPNSPLHF	TGTGCCTGGCTTCGTTCGGGGTCCCCCAATTCACCCCTCCACTTT
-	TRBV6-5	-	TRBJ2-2	CASSYSRFAGPGELFF	TGTGCCAGCAGTTACTCGAGGTTTGCAGGGCCCGGGGAGCTGTTTTTT
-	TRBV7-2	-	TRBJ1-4	CASSPTRRGGEKLFF	TGTGCCAGCAGCCCTACGAGGCGGGGAGGTGAAAAACTGTTTTTT
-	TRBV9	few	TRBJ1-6	CASSVEVQNSPLHF	TGTGCCAGCAGCGTAGAAGTCCAGAATTCACCCCTCCACTTT
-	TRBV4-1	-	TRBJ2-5	CASSLPMGEAGEETQYF	TGCGCCAGCAGCCTCCCTATGGGAGAAGCCGGCGAAGAGACCCAGTACTTC
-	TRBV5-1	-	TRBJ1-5	CASSLSGVGNQPQHF	TGCGCCAGCAGCTTATCAGGGGTTGGGAATCAGCCCCAGCATTTT
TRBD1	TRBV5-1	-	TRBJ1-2	CASSLDRGDDGYTF	TGCGCCAGCAGCTTGGACAGGGGTGACGATGGCTACACCTTC
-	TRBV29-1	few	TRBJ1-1	CSVNSGWRDTEAFF	TGCAGCGTCAACTCCGGATGGAGGGACACTGAAGCTTTCTTT
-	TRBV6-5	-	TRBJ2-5	CASSYGAQETQYF	TGTGCCAGCAGTTACGGGGCGCAAGAGACCCAGTACTTC
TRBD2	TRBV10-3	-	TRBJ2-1	CAIGGLAGGNEQFF	TGTGCCATCGGGGGACTAGCGGGGGGGAATGAGCAGTTCTTC
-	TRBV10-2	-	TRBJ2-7	CASTLTPNSYEQYF	TGCGCCAGCACCTTGACTCCTAACTCCTACGAGCAGTACTTC
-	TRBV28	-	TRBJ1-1	CASSPRGAGAFF	TGTGCCAGCAGTCCTCGGGGGGCTGGGGCTTTCTTT
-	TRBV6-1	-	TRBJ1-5	CASSAGRSNQPQHF	TGTGCCAGCAGTGCAGGGCGGAGCAATCAGCCCCAGCATTTT
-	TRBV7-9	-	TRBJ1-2	CASSLGGGGYTF	TGTGCCAGCAGCTTAGGCGGGGGTGGCTACACCTTC
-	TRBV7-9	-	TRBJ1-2	CASSLALETGRAYGYTF	TGTGCCAGCAGCTTAGCGCTCGAAACAGGGCGGGCCTATGGCTACACCTTC
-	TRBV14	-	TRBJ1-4	CASSHRLIVATNEKLFF	TGTGCCAGCAGCCACAGACTGATAGTTGCAACTAATGAAAAACTGTTTTTT
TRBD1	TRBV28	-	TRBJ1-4	CASSTIFDRGRNEKLFF	TGTGCCAGCAGTACAATCTTCGACAGGGGGCGAAATGAAAAACTGTTTTTT
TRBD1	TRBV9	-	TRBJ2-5	CASHKEDRDRETQYF	TGTGCCAGTCACAAAGAGGACAGGGATAGGGAGACCCAGTACTTC
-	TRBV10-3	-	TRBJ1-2	CAISATTGGERNGYTF	TGTGCCATCAGTGCAACAACCGGGGGGGAGCGGAATGGCTACACCTTC
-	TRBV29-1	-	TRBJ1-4	CSVGDIGGNEKLFF	TGCAGCGTGGGGGACATCGGAGGCAATGAAAAACTGTTTTTT